In this sample, the clone carrying this TCR beta chain turned up a few times. Its antigen remains unknown. These data belong to a study of T-cell memory formation after mild COVID-19. Study results and limitations: A subset of responding clones appeared in pre-infection memory, suggesting cross-reactive memory joined. For second-wave clones that peaked at day 37, SARS-CoV-2 specificity went unverified. While clones contracting from day 15 to 85 were balanced between CD4 and CD8, later expanders leaned CD4+.

TCRdb re-analysed the 5' RACE reads in MiXCR, keeping a single row per CDR3 protein. The data contain 540,000 or so distinct CDR3 sequences, about a fifth of them singletons. CDR3 length: 21 residues. Germline-derived CDR1 and CDR2 are SGDLS and YYNGEE. V lost 0 bases, J lost 4 bases, and 28 bases lay in between. The V gene is TRBV9, the J gene TRBJ2-2; a possible D gene is TRBD2 (6 bases). This TCR was sampled from an adult woman who had mild COVID-19 (a few samples of this study predate the infection). Cell type and time point are not known. Material for sequencing was PBMCs or a T cell subset sorted from them (not recorded which). The CDR3 DNA sequence: TGTGCCAGCAGCGTAGAAGCGGGTGAAATGCGAGAGCAGGGTTCCACCGGGGAGCTGTTTTTT. It yields the protein CASSVEAGEMREQGSTGELFF.